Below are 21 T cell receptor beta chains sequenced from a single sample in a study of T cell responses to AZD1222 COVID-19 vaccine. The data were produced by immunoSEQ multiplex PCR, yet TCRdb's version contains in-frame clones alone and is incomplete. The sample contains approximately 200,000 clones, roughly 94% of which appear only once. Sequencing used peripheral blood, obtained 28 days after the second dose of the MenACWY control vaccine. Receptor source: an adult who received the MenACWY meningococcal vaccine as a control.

The CDR3 loop reads CASSRTGGDTEAFF. DNA for the CDR3: TGTGCCAGCTCACGCACAGGAGGAGACACTGAAGCTTTCTTT. The chain is built from TRBV18 and TRBJ1-1; possible D gene TRBD1, 5 bases. The CDR3 runs 14 residues. Germline CDR1 and CDR2: KGHSH and LQKENI. Trimming removed 4 bases from V and 3 bases from J, with 12 bases in between.

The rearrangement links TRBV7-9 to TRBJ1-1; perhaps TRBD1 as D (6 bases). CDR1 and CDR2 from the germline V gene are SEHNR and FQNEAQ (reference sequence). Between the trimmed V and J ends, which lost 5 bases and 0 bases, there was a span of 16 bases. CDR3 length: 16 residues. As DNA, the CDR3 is TGTGCCAGCAGCCACATGGGCAGGGGATTGAACACTGAAGCTTTCTTT. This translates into CASSHMGRGLNTEAFF.

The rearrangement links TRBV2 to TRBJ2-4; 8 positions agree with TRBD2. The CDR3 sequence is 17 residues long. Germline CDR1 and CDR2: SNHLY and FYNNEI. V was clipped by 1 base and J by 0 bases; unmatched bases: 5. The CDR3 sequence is CASSEVTSALAKNIQYF. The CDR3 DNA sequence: TGTGCCAGCAGTGAAGTGACTAGCGCGCTAGCCAAAAACATTCAGTACTTC.

The DNA for the CDR3 is TGTGCCAGCAGCCAAATCTCTAGCGGGAGAGACACGCAGTATTTT. This translates into CASSQISSGRDTQYF. The V call is TRBV14, the J call TRBJ2-3, with TRBD2 identical over 10 bases. V trimming: 2 bases; J trimming: 9 bases; junction bases outside the gene matches: 8. The CDR3 length is 15 residues. CDR1 is SGHDN and CDR2 is FVKESK in the germline V gene.

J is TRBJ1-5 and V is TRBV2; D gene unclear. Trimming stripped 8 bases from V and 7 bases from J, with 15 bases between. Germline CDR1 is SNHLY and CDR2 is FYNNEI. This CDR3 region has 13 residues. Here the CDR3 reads CASSPGERQPQHF. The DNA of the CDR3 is TGTGCCAGCTCACCGGGAGAAAGGCAGCCCCAGCATTTT.

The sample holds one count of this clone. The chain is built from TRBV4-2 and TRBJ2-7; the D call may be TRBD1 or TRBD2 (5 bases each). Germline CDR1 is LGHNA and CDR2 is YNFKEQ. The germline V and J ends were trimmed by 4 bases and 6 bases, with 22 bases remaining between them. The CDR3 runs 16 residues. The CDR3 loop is CASSLGTGNPTAEQYF. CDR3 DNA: TGTGCCAGCAGCCTGGGGACCGGGAACCCTACCGCCGAGCAGTACTTC.

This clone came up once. The chain's CDR3 is CASSPPGTGINPYEQYF. The CDR3 DNA reads as TGTGCCAGCTCACCCCCCGGGACAGGGATTAATCCCTACGAGCAGTACTTC. The chain joins TRBV18 to TRBJ2-7; TRBD1 matches 9 bases. The CDR3 extends over 17 amino acids. Germline CDR1 and CDR2: KGHSH and LQKENI. The ends lost 3 bases at V and 2 bases at J; junction bases unmatched: 11.

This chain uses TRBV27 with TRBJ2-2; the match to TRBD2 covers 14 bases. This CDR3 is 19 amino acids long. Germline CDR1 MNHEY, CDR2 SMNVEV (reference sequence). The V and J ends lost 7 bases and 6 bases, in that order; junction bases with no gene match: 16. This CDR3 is CASKRYSTSGGAGAGELFF. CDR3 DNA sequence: TGTGCCAGCAAGCGGTACTCGACTAGCGGGGGGGCGGGGGCCGGGGAGCTGTTTTTT.

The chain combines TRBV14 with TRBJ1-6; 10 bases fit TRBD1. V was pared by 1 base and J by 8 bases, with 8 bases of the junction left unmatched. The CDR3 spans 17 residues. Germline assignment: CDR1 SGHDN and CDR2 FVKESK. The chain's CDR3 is CASSQGADRGLYSPLHF. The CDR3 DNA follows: TGTGCCAGCAGCCAAGGAGCAGACAGGGGGCTTTATTCACCCCTCCACTTT.

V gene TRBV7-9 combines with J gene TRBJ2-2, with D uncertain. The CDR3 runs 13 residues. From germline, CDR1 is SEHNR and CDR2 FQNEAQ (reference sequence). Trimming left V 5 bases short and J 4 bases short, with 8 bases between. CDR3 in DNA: TGTGCCAGCAGCCTCCCCGGCACCGGGGAGCTGTTTTTT. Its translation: CASSLPGTGELFF.

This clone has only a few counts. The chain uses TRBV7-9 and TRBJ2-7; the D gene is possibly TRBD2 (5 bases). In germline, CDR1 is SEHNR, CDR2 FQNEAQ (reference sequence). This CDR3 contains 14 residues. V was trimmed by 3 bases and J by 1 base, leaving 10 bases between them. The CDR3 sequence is CASSFGERSYEQYF. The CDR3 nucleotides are TGTGCCAGCAGCTTCGGGGAAAGGTCCTACGAGCAGTACTTC.

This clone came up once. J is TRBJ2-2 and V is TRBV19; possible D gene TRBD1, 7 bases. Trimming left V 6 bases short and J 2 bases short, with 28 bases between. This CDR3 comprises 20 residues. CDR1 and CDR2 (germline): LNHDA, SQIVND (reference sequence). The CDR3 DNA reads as TGTGCCAGTAGACCCATACCCCGACAGGGAGGAAAGCCTAACACCGGGGAGCTGTTTTTT. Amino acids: CASRPIPRQGGKPNTGELFF.

CDR3 in amino acids: CASSPRGREEAFF. The CDR3 nucleotides read TGTGCCAGCTCACCAAGGGGGCGTGAGGAAGCTTTCTTT. The chain combines TRBV18 with TRBJ1-1; TRBD1 matches at 7 bases. Germline V gene sequence: CDR1 KGHSH, CDR2 LQKENI. V was clipped by 2 bases and J by 8 bases; unmatched bases: 5. This CDR3 has 13 residues. Combining the CDR3 with reference TRBV18 and TRBJ1-1 gives the whole variable domain NAGVMQNPRHLVRRRGQEARLRCSPMKGHSHVYWYRQLPEEGLKFMVYLQKENIIDESGMPKERFSAEFPKEGPSILRIQQVVRGDSAAYFCASSPRGREEAFFGQGTRLTVV.

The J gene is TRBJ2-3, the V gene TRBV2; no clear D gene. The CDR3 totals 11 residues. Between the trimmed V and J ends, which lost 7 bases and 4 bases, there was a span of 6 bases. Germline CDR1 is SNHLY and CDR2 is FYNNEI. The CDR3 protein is CASNLADTQYF. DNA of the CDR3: TGTGCCAGCAATTTGGCAGATACGCAGTATTTT.

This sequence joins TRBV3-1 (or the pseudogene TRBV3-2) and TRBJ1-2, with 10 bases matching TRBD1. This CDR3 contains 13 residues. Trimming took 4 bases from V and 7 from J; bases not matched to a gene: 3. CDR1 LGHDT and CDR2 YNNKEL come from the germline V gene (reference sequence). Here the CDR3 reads CASSLTGGSGYTF. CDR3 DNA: TGTGCCAGCAGCCTGACAGGGGGCTCTGGCTACACCTTC.

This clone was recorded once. CDR3 region: CASSVELRAGELFF. In DNA, the CDR3 is TGTGCCAGCAGCGTAGAGCTTAGGGCTGGGGAGCTGTTTTTT. This chain connects TRBV9 to TRBJ2-2; no clear D. The germline V gene encodes CDR1 SGDLS and CDR2 YYNGEE. This CDR3 has 14 residues. The V gene lost 0 bases and the J gene lost 8 bases, with 11 bases spanning the gap.

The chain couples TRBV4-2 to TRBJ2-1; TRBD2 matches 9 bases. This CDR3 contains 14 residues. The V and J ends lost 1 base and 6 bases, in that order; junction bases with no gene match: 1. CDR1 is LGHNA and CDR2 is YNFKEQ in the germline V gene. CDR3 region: CASSQGLAVNEQFF. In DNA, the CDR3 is TGTGCCAGCAGCCAAGGACTAGCGGTCAATGAGCAGTTCTTC.

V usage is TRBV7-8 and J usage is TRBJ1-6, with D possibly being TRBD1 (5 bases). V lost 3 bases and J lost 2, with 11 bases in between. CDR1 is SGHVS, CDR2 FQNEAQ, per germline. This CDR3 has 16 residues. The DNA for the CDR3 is TGTGCCAGCAGCTTGGCGGGGACCGCCTATAATTCACCCCTCCACTTT. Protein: CASSLAGTAYNSPLHF.

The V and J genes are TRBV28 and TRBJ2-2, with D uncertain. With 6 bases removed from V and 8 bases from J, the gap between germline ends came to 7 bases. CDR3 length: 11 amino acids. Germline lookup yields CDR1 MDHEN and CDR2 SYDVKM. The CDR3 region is CASRDEGELFF. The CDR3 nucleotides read TGTGCCAGCAGGGACGAGGGGGAGCTGTTTTTT.

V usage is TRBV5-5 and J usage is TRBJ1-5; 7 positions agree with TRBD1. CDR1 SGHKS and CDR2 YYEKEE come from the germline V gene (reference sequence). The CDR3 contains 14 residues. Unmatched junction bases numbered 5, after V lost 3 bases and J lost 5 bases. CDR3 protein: CASSSDREDQPQHF. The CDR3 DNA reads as TGTGCCAGCAGCTCCGACAGGGAGGATCAGCCCCAGCATTTT.

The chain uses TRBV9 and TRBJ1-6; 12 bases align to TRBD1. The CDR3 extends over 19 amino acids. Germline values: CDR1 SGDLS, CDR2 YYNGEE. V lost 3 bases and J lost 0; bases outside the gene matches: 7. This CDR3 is CASSARGTGGSSYNSPLHF. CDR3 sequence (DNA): TGTGCCAGCAGCGCCCGAGGGACAGGGGGCAGCTCCTATAATTCACCCCTCCACTTT.